This TCR beta chain was sequenced during a study of technical replicates of blood from a few donors. Clones were sequenced by immunoSEQ multiplex PCR, and TCRdb holds only the in-frame ones, with some missing. The data show over 85,000 clones, about 95% seen once. Germline-derived CDR1 and CDR2 are KGHSY and FQNENV. The CDR3 runs to 16 residues. With 5 bases clipped from V and 2 bases from J, the junction kept 10 bases outside the gene matches. This chain links TRBV16 with TRBJ2-7; 9 bases are shared with TRBD1. The specimen sequenced was T cells isolated from PBMCs. The TCR was taken from a human donor in good health. The CDR3 region has the DNA TGTGCCAGCAGCGACCCGGGACAGGGAAAAGCCTACGAGCAGTACTTC. This encodes CASSDPGQGKAYEQYF.